Listed here are 19 T cell receptor beta chains from one sample, sequenced in a study of T cell responses to AZD1222 COVID-19 vaccine. Generated by immunoSEQ multiplex PCR, the TCRdb table keeps only in-frame clones and is missing some. The sample lists tens of thousands of clones; 70% to 80% were seen once. The sequenced sample was peripheral blood, obtained 28 days after the second AZD1222 dose. The receptors stem from an adult who received the AZD1222 COVID-19 vaccine.

The chain has TRBV5-1 and TRBJ1-2; 8 nucleotides agree with TRBD1. The V segment lost 4 bases and the J segment 3 bases; nucleotides outside the gene matches: 8. The CDR3 length is 15 residues. Germline V gene lookup returns CDR1 SGHRS and CDR2 YFSETQ. The CDR3 spells CASSLWTGRDYGYTF. CDR3 DNA sequence: TGCGCCAGCAGCCTATGGACAGGGCGGGACTATGGCTACACCTTC.

V and J are TRBV19 and TRBJ2-1; 7 bases match TRBD1. Germline loops: CDR1 LNHDA, CDR2 SQIVND (reference sequence). J gave up 5 bases and V 3 bases, and 7 bases lay outside the gene matches. CDR3 size: 15 residues. CDR3 sequence: CASSIEDRTDNEQFF. DNA for the CDR3: TGTGCCAGTAGTATCGAGGACAGGACAGACAATGAGCAGTTCTTC.

This clone is a singleton in its sample. CDR3 loop: CASSIGAGQTSEQFF. The CDR3 DNA follows: TGTGCCAGCAGCATCGGGGCCGGTCAAACAAGTGAGCAGTTCTTC. The V call is TRBV5-5, the J call TRBJ2-1; the D gene could be TRBD1 or TRBD2 (5 bases each). Germline assignment: CDR1 SGHKS and CDR2 YYEKEE (reference sequence). This CDR3 is built from 15 residues. Trimming removed 4 bases from V and 9 bases from J, with 20 bases in between. Supplemented by reference TRBV5-5 and TRBJ2-1, the full variable domain reads DAGVTQSPTHLIKTRGQQVTLRCSPISGHKSVSWYQQVLGQGPQFIFQYYEKEERGRGNFPDRFSARQFPNYSSELNVNALLLGDSALYLCASSIGAGQTSEQFFGPGTRLTVL.

This sequence joins TRBV10-3 and TRBJ1-1, with a possible D match to TRBD1 (5 bases). CDR1 and CDR2 (germline): ENHRY, SYGVKD. Trimming left V 6 bases short and J 3 bases short, with 17 bases between. This CDR3 spans 15 amino acids. The CDR3 DNA reads as TGTGCCATCAGGGCAAGGGGCGCGGACGACACTGAAGCTTTCTTT. Translating gives CAIRARGADDTEAFF.

The V and J genes are TRBV5-5 and TRBJ2-1; TRBD1 aligns across 7 bases. Trimming removed 4 bases from V and 7 bases from J; junction bases left unmatched: 11. Germline lookup yields CDR1 SGHKS and CDR2 YYEKEE (reference sequence). The CDR3 runs to 15 residues. The CDR3 sequence is CASSDTRTGGNEQFF. The CDR3 bases are TGTGCCAGCAGCGATACCAGGACAGGTGGGAATGAGCAGTTCTTC.

This chain uses TRBV2 with TRBJ2-7; D is undetermined. The CDR3 spans 13 residues. Trimming left V 0 bases short and J 6 bases short, with 9 bases between. The germline V gene encodes CDR1 SNHLY and CDR2 FYNNEI. In nucleotides, the CDR3 is TGTGCCAGCAGTGAAGCCCGACTCGGCGAGCAGTACTTC. Translation: CASSEARLGEQYF.

The chain carries TRBV24-1 and TRBJ2-2, with D perhaps matching TRBD1 (6 bases). V lost 1 base, J lost 0 bases, and 11 bases lay in between. CDR3 length: 17 amino acids. The germline V gene has CDR1 KGHDR and CDR2 SFDVKD. CDR3 in DNA: TGTGCCACCAGTGATTTCTCAGGGGATCCGAACACCGGGGAGCTGTTTTTT. This translates into CATSDFSGDPNTGELFF.

In this sample, this clone turned up a few times. This chain uses TRBV7-9 with TRBJ1-2, with a weak D call TRBD1 (6 bases). The V gene lost 0 bases and the J gene lost 7 bases, with 12 bases spanning the gap. CDR1 and CDR2 from the germline V gene are SEHNR and FQNEAQ (reference sequence). The CDR3 runs to 14 residues. The CDR3 bases are TGTGCCAGCAGCTTAGCCCAGGGGTCTCTTGGCTACACCTTC. Translation: CASSLAQGSLGYTF.

The chain has TRBV3-1 (or the pseudogene TRBV3-2) and TRBJ1-2; a weak D match, TRBD1 (6 bases). Trimming cost V 4 bases and J 3 bases, with 12 bases left between them. Germline CDR1 LGHDT, CDR2 YNNKEL (reference sequence). This CDR3 region has 14 residues. CDR3 nucleotide sequence: TGTGCCAGCAGCCGGGGGGCCAGGGACTATGGCTACACCTTC. Translating gives CASSRGARDYGYTF.

The genes are TRBV6-5 and TRBJ2-7; no clear D. This CDR3 spans 12 amino acids. Germline V lookup: CDR1 MNHEY, CDR2 SVGAGI. The CDR3 sequence is CATSKTTYEQYF. In DNA form, the CDR3 reads TGTGCTACCAGCAAGACCACCTACGAGCAGTACTTC.

The chain employs TRBV12-3 or TRBV12-4 and TRBJ2-7, with a tentative D call TRBD1 (5 bases). The ends were cut back, 6 bases at V and 3 bases at J, with 9 bases in the middle. This CDR3 has 12 amino acids. The CDR3 nucleotides are TGTGCCAGCAGCTCAGACAGCTACGAGCAGTACTTC. Encoded protein: CASSSDSYEQYF.

The genes are TRBV3-1 (or the pseudogene TRBV3-2) and TRBJ2-7, with TRBD2 as a possible D gene (6 bases). The CDR3 contains 14 residues. The germline V gene has CDR1 LGHDT and CDR2 YNNKEL (reference sequence). Trimming removed 6 bases at V and 1 base at J, with 13 bases between. CDR3 in DNA: TGTGCCAGCAGTCTAGCTAGCGCTTCCTACGAGCAGTACTTC. Translation gives CASSLASASYEQYF.

V and J are TRBV15 and TRBJ1-6; no firm D call. The CDR3 extends over 13 amino acids. With 1 base removed from V and 9 bases from J, the gap between germline ends came to 7 bases. Germline CDR1 is LNHNV and CDR2 is YYDKDF (reference sequence). In nucleotides, the CDR3 is TGTGCCACCAGCAGAGGTCTGGGTTCACCCCTCCACTTT. It is translated as CATSRGLGSPLHF.

This clone occurred once. The chain has TRBV14 and TRBJ1-6; D uncertain. Trimming shortened V by 4 bases and J by 12 bases, and 16 bases separated the two germline ends. The CDR3 has 14 residues. Germline CDR1 SGHDN, CDR2 FVKESK. DNA of the CDR3: TGTGCCAGCAGCCCAGTCATCTTGTCAGGACCCCTCCACTTT. Its translation: CASSPVILSGPLHF. The variable domain in full, with the rest retrieved from reference TRBV14 and TRBJ1-6, is EAGVTQFPSHSVIEKGQTVTLRCDPISGHDNLYWYRRVMGKEIKFLLHFVKESKQDESGMPNNRFLAERTGGTYSTLKVQPAELEDSGVYFCASSPVILSGPLHFGNGTRLTVT.

In this sample, this clone turned up a few times. The chain is built from TRBV5-4 and TRBJ2-1, with unresolved D. Trimming shortened V by 0 bases and J by 6 bases, and 7 bases separated the two germline ends. The CDR3 has 13 residues. Germline V lookup: CDR1 SGHNT, CDR2 YYREEE (reference sequence). The CDR3 nucleotides are TGTGCCAGCAGCTTGGAAGGTCGCAATGAGCAGTTCTTC. Amino acid sequence: CASSLEGRNEQFF.

The rearrangement uses TRBV4-1 and TRBJ2-5; a weak D match, TRBD1 (6 bases). The CDR3 sequence is 18 residues long. Germline CDR1 reads MGHRA; CDR2 reads YSYEKL. Trimming stripped 1 base from V and 4 bases from J, with 22 bases between. In DNA, the CDR3 is TGCGCCAGCAGCCAAGGAACCCAGGGGCGTTCAGCGTTAGAGACCCAGTACTTC. This gives the protein CASSQGTQGRSALETQYF.

This clone has a handful of counts. This chain joins TRBV6-1 and TRBJ2-5; TRBD2 agrees at 7 bases. Per germline, CDR1 MNHNS and CDR2 SASEGT. The CDR3 consists of 15 residues. With V trimmed by 3 bases and J by 2 bases, 6 bases remained unmatched. The CDR3 bases are TGTGCCAGCAGTGACAGCGGGGAAAGGCAAGAGACCCAGTACTTC. Amino acids: CASSDSGERQETQYF.

This clone was recorded once. V is TRBV5-1 and J is TRBJ2-1; D uncertain. This CDR3 contains 13 residues. Trimming took off 4 bases at V and 5 bases at J, with 10 bases between the two ends. CDR1 and CDR2 from the germline V gene are SGHRS and YFSETQ. CDR3 protein: CASSRPVHNEQFF. The CDR3 DNA follows: TGCGCCAGCAGCCGCCCAGTACACAATGAGCAGTTCTTC.

The rearrangement joins TRBV6-1 to TRBJ1-2, with D unresolved. The CDR3 sequence is 13 residues long. Looked up from germline, CDR1 is MNHNS and CDR2 is SASEGT. The ends were cut back, 0 bases at V and 5 bases at J, with 7 bases in the middle. This CDR3 is CASSEAAGYGYTF. The CDR3 DNA sequence: TGTGCCAGCAGTGAAGCGGCGGGGTATGGCTACACCTTC.